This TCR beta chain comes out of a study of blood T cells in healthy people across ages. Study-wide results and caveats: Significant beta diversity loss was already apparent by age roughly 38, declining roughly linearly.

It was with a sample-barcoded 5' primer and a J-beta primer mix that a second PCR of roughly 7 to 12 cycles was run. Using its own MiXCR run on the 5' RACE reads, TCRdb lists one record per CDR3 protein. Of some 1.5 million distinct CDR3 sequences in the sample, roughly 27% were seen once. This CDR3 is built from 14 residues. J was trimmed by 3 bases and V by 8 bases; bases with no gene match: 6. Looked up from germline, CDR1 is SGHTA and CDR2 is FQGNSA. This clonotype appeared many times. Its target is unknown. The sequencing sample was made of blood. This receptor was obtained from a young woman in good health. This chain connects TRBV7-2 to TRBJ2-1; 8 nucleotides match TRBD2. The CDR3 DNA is TGTGCCAGCGGTACTAGCGGCGACTACAATGAGCAGTTCTTC. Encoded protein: CASGTSGDYNEQFF.